Shown below are 10 T cell receptor beta chains from a single sample sequenced in a study of cytomegalovirus exposure and HLA in healthy donors. The PCR made use of 60 Vbeta and 13 Jbeta primers. Method: immunoSEQ multiplex PCR; TCRdb's copy keeps in-frame clones and lacks some. This repertoire shows 150,000 to 200,000 clones, around 79% found once; its top ten account for around 1%. The source material was PBMCs. The receptor source for this set is a woman aged 45-60 years in good health and CMV-seropositive.

The chain employs TRBV5-1 and TRBJ2-3; D is uncertain. The CDR3 runs 15 residues. Germline V gene lookup returns CDR1 SGHRS and CDR2 YFSETQ. V was shortened by 0 bases and J by 4 bases, with 12 bases between the two germline ends. The CDR3 bases are TGCGCCAGCAGCTTGGAACCAAACTCGGCAGATACGCAGTATTTT. It translates to CASSLEPNSADTQYF.

The chain uses TRBV5-8 and TRBJ2-7; TRBD1 aligns across 10 bases. Germline V gene data show CDR1 as SGHTS and CDR2 as YDEGEE. The CDR3 runs to 15 residues. V lost 0 bases, J lost 3 bases, and 3 bases stayed unmatched. The CDR3 reads CASSLAGTGVYEQYF. The CDR3 nucleotides are TGTGCCAGCAGCTTGGCCGGGACAGGGGTCTACGAGCAGTACTTC.

The genes are TRBV7-9 and TRBJ1-3; tentative D call: TRBD1 (6 bases). The CDR3 contains 13 residues. The V gene lost 5 bases and the J gene lost 8 bases, with 13 bases spanning the gap. Germline V lookup: CDR1 SEHNR, CDR2 FQNEAQ (reference sequence). The chain's CDR3 is CASSPSGTYTIYF. As DNA, the CDR3 is TGTGCCAGCAGCCCGTCGGGGACATACACCATATATTTT. Using reference TRBV7-9 and TRBJ1-3 for the parts outside the CDR3, the full variable domain is DTGVSQNPRHKITKRGQNVTFRCDPISEHNRLYWYRQTLGQGPEFLTYFQNEAQLEKSRLLSDRFSAERPKGSFSTLEIQRTEQGDSAMYLCASSPSGTYTIYFGEGSWLTVV.

The chain combines TRBV13 with TRBJ1-1, with D maybe TRBD1 (6 bases). Deletions cut 5 bases from V and 5 bases from J, with 18 bases between. In germline, CDR1 is PRHDT, CDR2 FYEKMQ (reference sequence). This CDR3 has 15 residues. CDR3 nucleotide sequence: TGTGCCAGCAGCACCAAAGACGGACAGCCGACTGAAGCTTTCTTT. As protein: CASSTKDGQPTEAFF.

This clone showed up just once. The J gene is TRBJ1-3, the V gene TRBV9; D perhaps matches TRBD1 (5 bases). Looked up from germline, CDR1 is SGDLS and CDR2 is YYNGEE. Trimming removed 0 bases from V and 0 bases from J, with 7 bases in between. The CDR3 is made up of 15 amino acids. The CDR3 is CASSVEGNSGNTIYF. The CDR3 bases are TGTGCCAGCAGCGTAGAGGGGAACTCTGGAAACACCATATATTTT.

The chain uses TRBV4-3 and TRBJ1-6; perhaps TRBD1 as D (6 bases). The CDR3 consists of 16 residues. CDR1 LGHNA and CDR2 YSLEER come from the germline V gene. The germline V and J ends were trimmed by 0 bases and 9 bases, with 15 bases remaining between them. The CDR3 DNA follows: TGCGCCAGCAGCCAAGATTTCAGGGGCAGTGGTTCACCCCTCCACTTT. Translation gives CASSQDFRGSGSPLHF.

The rearrangement joins TRBV19 to TRBJ2-2; D is perhaps TRBD1 (5 bases). This CDR3 has 15 amino acids. Deletions cut 9 bases from V and 1 base from J, with 15 bases between. Germline V CDR1 and CDR2: LNHDA, SQIVND (reference sequence). CDR3 protein: CASKTGQVNTGELFF. CDR3 coding DNA: TGTGCCAGCAAGACCGGACAAGTGAACACCGGGGAGCTGTTTTTT. The full variable domain, in which reference TRBV19 and TRBJ2-2 provide the parts outside the CDR3, is DGGITQSPKYLFRKEGQNVTLSCEQNLNHDAMYWYRQDPGQGLRLIYYSQIVNDFQKGDIAEGYSVSREKKESFPLTVTSAQKNPTAFYLCASKTGQVNTGELFFGEGSRLTVL.

The chain employs TRBV10-1 and TRBJ2-7; 9 bases align to TRBD1. The CDR3 extends over 15 amino acids. V lost 3 bases, J lost 4 bases, and 7 bases stayed unmatched. Germline V gene sequence: CDR1 WNHNN, CDR2 SYGVQD (reference sequence). CDR3: CASSDAGTGLYEQYF. The DNA for the CDR3 is TGCGCCAGCAGTGATGCGGGGACAGGGCTTTACGAGCAGTACTTC.

For the CDR3, the DNA is TGTGCCAGCAGCCTTCGGACAGGGAACACTGAAGCTTTCTTT. Translation gives CASSLRTGNTEAFF. The genes are TRBV11-2 and TRBJ1-1, with 7 bases fitting TRBD1. This CDR3 spans 14 amino acids. V trimming: 5 bases; J trimming: 1 base; junction bases outside the gene matches: 4. Germline V gene data show CDR1 as SGHAT and CDR2 as FQNNGV. Combining the CDR3 with reference TRBV11-2 and TRBJ1-1 gives the whole variable domain EAGVAQSPRYKIIEKRQSVAFWCNPISGHATLYWYQQILGQGPKLLIQFQNNGVVDDSQLPKDRFSAERLKGVDSTLKIQPAKLEDSAVYLCASSLRTGNTEAFFGQGTRLTVV.

The CDR3 coding sequence is TGTGCCAGCAGCTCGGGGGGCTCTGGGGTCTGGTATGGCTACACCTTC. Its translation: CASSSGGSGVWYGYTF. The rearrangement uses TRBV5-6 and TRBJ1-2, with a tentative D call TRBD1 (6 bases). Germline V gene sequence: CDR1 SGHDT, CDR2 YYEEEE. V shed 3 bases and J shed 5 bases, with 20 bases lying between them. This CDR3 has 16 amino acids.